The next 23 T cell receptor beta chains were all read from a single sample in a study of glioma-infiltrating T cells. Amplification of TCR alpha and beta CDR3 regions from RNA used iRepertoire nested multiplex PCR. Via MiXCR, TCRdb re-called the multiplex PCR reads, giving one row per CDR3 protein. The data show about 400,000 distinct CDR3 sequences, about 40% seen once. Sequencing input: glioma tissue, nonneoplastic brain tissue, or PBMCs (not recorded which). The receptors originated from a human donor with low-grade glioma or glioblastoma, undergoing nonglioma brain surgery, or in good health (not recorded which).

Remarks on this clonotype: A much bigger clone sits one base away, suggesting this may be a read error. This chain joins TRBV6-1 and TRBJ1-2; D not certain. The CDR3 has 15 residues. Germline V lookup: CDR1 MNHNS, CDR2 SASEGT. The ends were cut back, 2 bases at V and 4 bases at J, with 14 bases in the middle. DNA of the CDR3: TGTGCCAGCAGTGAAACACGGATTCATCTCTATGGCTACACCTTC. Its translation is CASSETRIHLYGYTF.

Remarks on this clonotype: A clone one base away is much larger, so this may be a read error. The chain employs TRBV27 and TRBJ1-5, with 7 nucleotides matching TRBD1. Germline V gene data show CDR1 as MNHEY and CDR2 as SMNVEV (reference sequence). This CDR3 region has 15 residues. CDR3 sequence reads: CAGSSTPTGQQPQHF. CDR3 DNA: TGTGCCGGCAGTTCAACGCCGACAGGGCAACAGCCCCAGCATTTT.

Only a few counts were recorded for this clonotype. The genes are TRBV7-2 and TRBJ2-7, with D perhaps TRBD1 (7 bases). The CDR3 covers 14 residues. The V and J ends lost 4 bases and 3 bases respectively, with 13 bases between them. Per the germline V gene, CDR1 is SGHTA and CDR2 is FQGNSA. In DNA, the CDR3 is TGTGCCAGCAGCTCGCGACAGGGAGGCTACGAGCAGTACTTC. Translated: CASSSRQGGYEQYF. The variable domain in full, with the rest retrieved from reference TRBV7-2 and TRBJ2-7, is GAGVSQSPSNKVTEKGKDVELRCDPISGHTALYWYRQSLGQGLEFLIYFQGNSAPDKSGLPSDRFSAERTGGSVSTLTIQRTQQEDSAVYLCASSSRQGGYEQYFGPGTRLTVT.

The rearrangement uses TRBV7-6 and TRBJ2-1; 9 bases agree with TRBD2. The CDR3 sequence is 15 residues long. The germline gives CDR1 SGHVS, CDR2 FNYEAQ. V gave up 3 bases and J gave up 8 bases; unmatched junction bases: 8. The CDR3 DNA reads TGTGCCAGCAGCTTGGGGGCGGGGGGGTCGTATGAGCAGTTCTTC. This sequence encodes CASSLGAGGSYEQFF.

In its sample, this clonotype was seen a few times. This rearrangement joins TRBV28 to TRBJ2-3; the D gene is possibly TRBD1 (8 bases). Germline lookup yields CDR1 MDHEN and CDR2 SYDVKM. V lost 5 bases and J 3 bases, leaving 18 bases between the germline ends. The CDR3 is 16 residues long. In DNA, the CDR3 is TGTGCCAGCAGTCTTCGCAGCGGGACAGGAACAGATACGCAGTATTTT. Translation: CASSLRSGTGTDTQYF.

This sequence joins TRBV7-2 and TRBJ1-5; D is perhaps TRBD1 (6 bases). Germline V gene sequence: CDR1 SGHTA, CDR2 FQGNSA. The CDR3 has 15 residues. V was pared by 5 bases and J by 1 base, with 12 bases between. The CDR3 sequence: CASSLEGHSNQPQHF. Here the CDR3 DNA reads TGTGCCAGCAGCCTAGAGGGACACAGCAATCAGCCCCAGCATTTT.

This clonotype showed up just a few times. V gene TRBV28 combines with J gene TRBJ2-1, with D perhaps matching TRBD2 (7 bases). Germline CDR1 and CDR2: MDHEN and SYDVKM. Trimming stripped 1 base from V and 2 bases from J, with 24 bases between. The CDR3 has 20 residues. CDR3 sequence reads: CASSLLAGVRTREAYNEQFF. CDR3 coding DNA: TGTGCCAGCAGTTTATTGGCAGGGGTGCGGACTAGAGAAGCCTACAATGAGCAGTTCTTC.

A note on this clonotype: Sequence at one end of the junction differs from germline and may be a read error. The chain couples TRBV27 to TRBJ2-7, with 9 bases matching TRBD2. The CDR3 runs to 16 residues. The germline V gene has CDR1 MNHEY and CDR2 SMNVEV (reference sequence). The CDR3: CASGLSASGTLHEQYF. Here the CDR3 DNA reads TGTGCCAGCGGTTTATCCGCTAGCGGGACCCTCCATGAGCAGTACTTC.

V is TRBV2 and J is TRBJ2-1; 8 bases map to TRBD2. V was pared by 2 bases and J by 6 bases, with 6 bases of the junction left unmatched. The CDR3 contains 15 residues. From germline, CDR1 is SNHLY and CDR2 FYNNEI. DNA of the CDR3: TGTGCCAGCAGTGAACGGGAGGGCCCCTTCAATGAGCAGTTCTTC. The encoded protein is CASSEREGPFNEQFF. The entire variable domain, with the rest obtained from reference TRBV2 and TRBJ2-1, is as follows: EPEVTQTPSHQVTQMGQEVILRCVPISNHLYFYWYRQILGQKVEFLVSFYNNEISEKSEIFDDQFSVERPDGSNFTLKIRSTKLEDSAMYFCASSEREGPFNEQFFGPGTRLTVL.

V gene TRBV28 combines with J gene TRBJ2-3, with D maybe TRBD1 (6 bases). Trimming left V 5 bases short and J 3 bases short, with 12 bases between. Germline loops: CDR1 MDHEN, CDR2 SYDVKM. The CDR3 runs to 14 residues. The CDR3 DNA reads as TGTGCCAGCAGTGAAGGGGGATGGACAGATACGCAGTATTTT. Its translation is CASSEGGWTDTQYF.

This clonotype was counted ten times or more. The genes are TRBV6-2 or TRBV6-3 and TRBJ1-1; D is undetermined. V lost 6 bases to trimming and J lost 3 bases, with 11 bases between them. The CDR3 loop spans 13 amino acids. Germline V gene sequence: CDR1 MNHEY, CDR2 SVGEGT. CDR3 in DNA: TGTGCCAGCAGCTCCACCCTGGACACTGAAGCTTTCTTT. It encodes CASSSTLDTEAFF.

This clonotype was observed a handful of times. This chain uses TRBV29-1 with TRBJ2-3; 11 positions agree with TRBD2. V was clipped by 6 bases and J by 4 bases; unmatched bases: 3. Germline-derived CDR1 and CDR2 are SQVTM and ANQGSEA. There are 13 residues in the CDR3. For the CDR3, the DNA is TGCAGCGTAGTAGCGGGAGGGTCAGATACGCAGTATTTT. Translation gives CSVVAGGSDTQYF.

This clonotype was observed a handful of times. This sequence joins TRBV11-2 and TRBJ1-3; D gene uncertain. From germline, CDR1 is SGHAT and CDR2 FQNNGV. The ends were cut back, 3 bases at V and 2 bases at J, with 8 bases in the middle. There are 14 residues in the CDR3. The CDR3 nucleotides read TGTGCCAGCAGCTTGGGAACCGCTGGAAACACCATATATTTT. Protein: CASSLGTAGNTIYF.

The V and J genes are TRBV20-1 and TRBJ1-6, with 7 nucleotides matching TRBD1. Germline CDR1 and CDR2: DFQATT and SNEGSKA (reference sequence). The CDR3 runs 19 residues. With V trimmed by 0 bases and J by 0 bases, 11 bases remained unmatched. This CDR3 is CSAREYWDSLSSYNSPLHF. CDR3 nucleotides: TGCAGTGCTAGAGAATATTGGGACAGCCTGAGCTCCTATAATTCACCCCTCCACTTT.

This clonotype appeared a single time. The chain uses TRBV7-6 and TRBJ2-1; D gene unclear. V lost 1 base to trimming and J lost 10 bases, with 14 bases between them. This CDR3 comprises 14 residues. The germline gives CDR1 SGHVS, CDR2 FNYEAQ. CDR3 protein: CASSLGVWSHEQFF. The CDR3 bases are TGTGCCAGCAGCTTAGGCGTATGGTCCCACGAGCAGTTCTTC.

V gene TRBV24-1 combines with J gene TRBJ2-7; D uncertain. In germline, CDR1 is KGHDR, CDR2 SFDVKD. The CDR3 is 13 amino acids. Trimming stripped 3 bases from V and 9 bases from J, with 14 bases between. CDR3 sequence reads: CATSDPGRFVQYF. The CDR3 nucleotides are TGTGCCACCAGTGATCCTGGACGTTTTGTGCAGTACTTC.

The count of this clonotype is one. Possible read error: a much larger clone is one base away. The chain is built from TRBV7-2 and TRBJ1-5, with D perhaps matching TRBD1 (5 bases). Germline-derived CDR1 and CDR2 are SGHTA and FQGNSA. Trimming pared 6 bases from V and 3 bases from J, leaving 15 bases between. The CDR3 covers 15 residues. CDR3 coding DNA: TGTGCCAGCAGGTTCATAGGGGACGACAATCAGCCCCAGCATTTT. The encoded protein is CASRFIGDDNQPQHF.

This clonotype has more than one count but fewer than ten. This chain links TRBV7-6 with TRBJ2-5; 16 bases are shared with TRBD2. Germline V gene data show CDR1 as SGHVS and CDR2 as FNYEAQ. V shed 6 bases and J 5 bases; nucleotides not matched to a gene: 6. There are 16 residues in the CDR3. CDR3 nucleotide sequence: TGTGCCAGCAGTTCGGGACTAGCGGGAGGGCCGGAGACCCAGTACTTC. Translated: CASSSGLAGGPETQYF.

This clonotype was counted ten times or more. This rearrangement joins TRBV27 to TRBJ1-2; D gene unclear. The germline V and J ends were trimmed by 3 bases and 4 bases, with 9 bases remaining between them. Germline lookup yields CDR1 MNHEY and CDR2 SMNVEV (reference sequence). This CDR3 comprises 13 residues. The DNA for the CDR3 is TGTGCCAGCAGTTTCGGGTCTCTCTATGGCTACACCTTC. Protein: CASSFGSLYGYTF.

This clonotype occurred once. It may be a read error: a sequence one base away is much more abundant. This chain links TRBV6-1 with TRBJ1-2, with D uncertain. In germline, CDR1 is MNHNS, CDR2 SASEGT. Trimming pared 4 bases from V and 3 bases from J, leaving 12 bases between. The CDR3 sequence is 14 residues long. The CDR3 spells CASSGWADYYGYTF. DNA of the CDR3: TGTGCCAGCAGTGGCTGGGCGGATTACTATGGCTACACCTTC.

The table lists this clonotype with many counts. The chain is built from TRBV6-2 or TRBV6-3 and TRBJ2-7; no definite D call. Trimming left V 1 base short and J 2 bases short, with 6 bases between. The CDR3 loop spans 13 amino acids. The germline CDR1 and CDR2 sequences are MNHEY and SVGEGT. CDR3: CASSYLLPYEQYF. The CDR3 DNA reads TGTGCCAGCAGTTACTTACTACCCTACGAGCAGTACTTC.

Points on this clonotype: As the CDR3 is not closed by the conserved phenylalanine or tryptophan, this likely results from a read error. DNA of the CDR3: TGTGCCAGCAGCCAAGATTTCGAGGGGGACCCAGATACGCAGTATTTG. Translation gives CASSQDFEGDPDTQYL. V gene TRBV4-2 combines with J gene TRBJ2-3; a weak D match, TRBD1 (6 bases). With 0 bases removed from V and 4 bases from J, the gap between germline ends came to 14 bases. Germline CDR1 reads LGHNA; CDR2 reads YNFKEQ. The CDR3 contains 16 residues.

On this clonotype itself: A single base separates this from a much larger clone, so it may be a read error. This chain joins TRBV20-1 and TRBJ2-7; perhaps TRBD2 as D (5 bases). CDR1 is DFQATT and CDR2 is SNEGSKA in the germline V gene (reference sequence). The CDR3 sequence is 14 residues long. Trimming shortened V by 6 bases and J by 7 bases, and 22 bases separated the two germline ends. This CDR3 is CSASKLDLSHEQYF. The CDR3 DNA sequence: TGCAGTGCCAGCAAACTAGACCTGAGCCATGAGCAGTACTTC.